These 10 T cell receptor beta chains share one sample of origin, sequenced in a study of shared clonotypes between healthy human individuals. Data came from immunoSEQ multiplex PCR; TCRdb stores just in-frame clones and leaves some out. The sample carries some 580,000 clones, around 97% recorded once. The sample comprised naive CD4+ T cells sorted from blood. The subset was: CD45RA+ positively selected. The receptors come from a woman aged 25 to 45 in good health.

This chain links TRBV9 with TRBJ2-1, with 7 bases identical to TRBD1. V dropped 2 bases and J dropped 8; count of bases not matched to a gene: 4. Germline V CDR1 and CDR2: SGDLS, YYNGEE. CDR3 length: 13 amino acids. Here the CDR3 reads CASSVGQAHEQFF. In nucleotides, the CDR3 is TGTGCCAGCAGCGTTGGACAGGCCCATGAGCAGTTCTTC.

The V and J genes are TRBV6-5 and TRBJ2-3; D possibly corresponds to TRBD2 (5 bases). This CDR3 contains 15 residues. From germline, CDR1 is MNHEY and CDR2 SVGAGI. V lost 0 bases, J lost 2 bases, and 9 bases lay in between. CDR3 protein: CASSYSPGYTDTQYF. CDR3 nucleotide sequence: TGTGCCAGCAGTTACTCCCCGGGATACACAGATACGCAGTATTTT.

The CDR3 sequence: CSAQPGTSDYEQYF. CDR3 bases: TGCAGCGCACAACCCGGGACATCAGACTACGAGCAGTACTTC. The V call is TRBV29-1, the J call TRBJ2-7, with D maybe TRBD1 (6 bases). The CDR3 loop spans 14 amino acids. Between the trimmed V and J ends, which lost 7 bases and 3 bases, there was a span of 19 bases. Germline V gene data show CDR1 as SQVTM and CDR2 as ANQGSEA.

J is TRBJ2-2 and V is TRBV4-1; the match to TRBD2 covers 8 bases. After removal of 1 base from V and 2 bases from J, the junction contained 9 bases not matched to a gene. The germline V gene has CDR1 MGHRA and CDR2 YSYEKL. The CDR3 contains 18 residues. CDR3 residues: CASSQVNLAGTNTGELFF. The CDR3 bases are TGCGCCAGCAGCCAAGTTAATCTAGCGGGTACAAACACCGGGGAGCTGTTTTTT.

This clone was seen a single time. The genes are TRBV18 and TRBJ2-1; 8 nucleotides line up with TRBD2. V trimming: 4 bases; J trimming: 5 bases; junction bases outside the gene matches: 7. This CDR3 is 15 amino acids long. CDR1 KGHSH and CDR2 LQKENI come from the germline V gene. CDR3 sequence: CASSLGSGRHNEQFF. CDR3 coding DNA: TGTGCCAGCTCACTGGGAAGCGGGAGACACAATGAGCAGTTCTTC. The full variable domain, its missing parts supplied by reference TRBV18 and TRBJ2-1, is NAGVMQNPRHLVRRRGQEARLRCSPMKGHSHVYWYRQLPEEGLKFMVYLQKENIIDESGMPKERFSAEFPKEGPSILRIQQVVRGDSAAYFCASSLGSGRHNEQFFGPGTRLTVL.

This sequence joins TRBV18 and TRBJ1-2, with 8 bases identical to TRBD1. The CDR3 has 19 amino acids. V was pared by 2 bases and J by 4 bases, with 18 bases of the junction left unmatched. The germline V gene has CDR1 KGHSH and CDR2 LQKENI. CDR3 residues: CASSPRRQGTSEVFYGYTF. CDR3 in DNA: TGTGCCAGCTCACCAAGGAGACAGGGGACGTCGGAGGTATTCTATGGCTACACCTTC.

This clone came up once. CDR3 amino acids: CASSLVMDTEQYF. CDR3 nucleotide sequence: TGTGCCAGCAGCTTGGTCATGGACACCGAGCAGTACTTC. This rearrangement joins TRBV5-5 to TRBJ2-7; D may be TRBD1 (5 bases). The CDR3 is 13 residues long. Germline values: CDR1 SGHKS, CDR2 YYEKEE (reference sequence). V shed 0 bases and J shed 6 bases, with 10 bases lying between them.

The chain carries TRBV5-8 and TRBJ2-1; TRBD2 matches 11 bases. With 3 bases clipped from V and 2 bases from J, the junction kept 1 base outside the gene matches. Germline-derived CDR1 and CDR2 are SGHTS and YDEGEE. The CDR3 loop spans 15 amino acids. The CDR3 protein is CASSSGLAAYNEQFF. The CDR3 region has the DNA TGTGCCAGCAGCTCGGGACTAGCGGCCTACAATGAGCAGTTCTTC.

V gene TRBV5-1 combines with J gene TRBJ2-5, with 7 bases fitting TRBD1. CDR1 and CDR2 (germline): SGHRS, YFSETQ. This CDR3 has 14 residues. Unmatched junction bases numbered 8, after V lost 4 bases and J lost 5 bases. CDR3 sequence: CASSTTTGIETQYF. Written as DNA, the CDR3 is TGCGCCAGCAGCACCACGACAGGGATCGAGACCCAGTACTTC.

The CDR3 sequence: CASNGAYEQYF. Written as DNA, the CDR3 is TGTGCCAGCAACGGAGCCTACGAGCAGTACTTC. The genes are TRBV28 and TRBJ2-7, with no clear D. This CDR3 has 11 amino acids. Germline CDR1 reads MDHEN; CDR2 reads SYDVKM. The V end lost 7 bases, the J end lost 2 bases, and 6 bases lay between the germline ends.